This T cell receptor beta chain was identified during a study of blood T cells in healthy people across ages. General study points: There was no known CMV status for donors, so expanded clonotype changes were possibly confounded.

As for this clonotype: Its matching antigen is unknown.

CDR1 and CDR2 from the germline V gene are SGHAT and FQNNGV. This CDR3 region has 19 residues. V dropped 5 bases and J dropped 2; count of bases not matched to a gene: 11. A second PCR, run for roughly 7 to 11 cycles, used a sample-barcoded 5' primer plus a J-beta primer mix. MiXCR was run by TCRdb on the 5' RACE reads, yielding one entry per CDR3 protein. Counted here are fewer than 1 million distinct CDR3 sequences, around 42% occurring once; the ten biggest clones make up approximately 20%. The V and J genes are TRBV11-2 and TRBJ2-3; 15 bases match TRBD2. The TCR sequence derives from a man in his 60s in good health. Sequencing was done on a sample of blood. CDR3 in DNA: TGTGCCAGCAGCAGGGGACTAGCGGGGGGCGCATCCATCACAGATACGCAGTATTTT. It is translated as CASSRGLAGGASITDTQYF.